This is a list of T cell receptor beta chains from one sample in a study of cytomegalovirus exposure and HLA in healthy donors. The repertoire was sequenced with immunoSEQ multiplex PCR; TCRdb's copy has only in-frame clones and lacks some. The sample records approximately 110,000 clones, 73% being singletons. The specimen sequenced was PBMCs. The source of these receptors is a woman aged 40-49 years in good health and CMV-seronegative. CDR3s include the opening cysteine and the closing phenylalanine or tryptophan. Each record gives: CDR3 protein, CDR3 DNA, D gene, clone size, J gene, V gene. The D gene is left open where the match is weak. Clone size is given for some rows only: seen once, a few or many times, or a class if the clone is expanded.

CDR3: CASSQVWGGDSNTIYF
DNA: TGCGCCAGCAGCCAAGTCTGGGGGGGGGACTCCAACACCATATATTTT
D: -
size: -
J: TRBJ1-3
V: TRBV4-3

CDR3: CASSLIGTPGIAEAFF
DNA: TGTGCCAGCAGCTTAATTGGGACACCGGGCATCGCTGAAGCTTTCTTT
D: -
size: -
J: TRBJ1-1
V: TRBV7-3

CDR3: CASTQSPDSITEAFF
DNA: TGTGCCAGCACCCAATCCCCGGACAGCATTACTGAAGCTTTCTTT
D: -
size: few
J: TRBJ1-1
V: TRBV6-5

CDR3: CATGTSGGVTDTQYF
DNA: TGTGCCACAGGAACTAGCGGGGGTGTCACAGATACGCAGTATTTT
D: TRBD2
size: -
J: TRBJ2-3
V: TRBV28

CDR3: CASRTGGTYQETQYF
DNA: TGTGCCAGTAGAACAGGAGGGACGTACCAAGAGACCCAGTACTTC
D: -
size: -
J: TRBJ2-5
V: TRBV19

CDR3: CASSGGQGYQPQHF
DNA: TGTGCCAGCAGTGGAGGACAGGGCTATCAGCCCCAGCATTTT
D: TRBD1
size: -
J: TRBJ1-5
V: TRBV6-5

CDR3: CASSSIPAYEQYF
DNA: TGTGCCAGCAGCTCTATCCCCGCCTACGAGCAGTACTTC
D: -
size: few
J: TRBJ2-7
V: TRBV21-1

CDR3: CASSVGQSNEKLFF
DNA: TGTGCCAGCAGCGTAGGACAGAGTAATGAAAAACTGTTTTTT
D: -
size: -
J: TRBJ1-4
V: TRBV9

CDR3: CASSPSGLRTFQETQYF
DNA: TGTGCCAGCAGTCCTTCGGGTTTGCGAACATTCCAAGAGACCCAGTACTTC
D: -
size: -
J: TRBJ2-5
V: TRBV27

CDR3: CAWNELADHNEQFF
DNA: TGTGCCTGGAATGAACTAGCGGACCACAATGAGCAGTTCTTC
D: TRBD2
size: once
J: TRBJ2-1
V: TRBV30

CDR3: CANTRYRGGCGELFF
DNA: TGTGCCAATACTCGATACAGGGGTGGCTGCGGGGAGCTGTTTTTT
D: TRBD1
size: -
J: TRBJ2-2
V: TRBV27

CDR3: CASSQADREYGYTF
DNA: TGTGCCAGCAGCCAAGCCGACAGGGAATATGGCTACACCTTC
D: TRBD1
size: few
J: TRBJ1-2
V: TRBV4-2

CDR3: CASSKATATGQHTDTQYF
DNA: TGTGCCAGCAGCAAGGCCACAGCTACGGGACAGCACACAGATACGCAGTATTTT
D: -
size: -
J: TRBJ2-3
V: TRBV21-1

CDR3: CASSPQGNGNTIYF
DNA: TGTGCCAGCTCACCACAGGGGAACGGAAACACCATATATTTT
D: -
size: few
J: TRBJ1-3
V: TRBV18

CDR3: CASSLTASGTHEQYF
DNA: TGTGCCAGCAGCTTAACGGCTAGCGGGACCCACGAGCAGTACTTC
D: TRBD2
size: few
J: TRBJ2-7
V: TRBV7-8

CDR3: CASSVSYSNQPQHF
DNA: TGTGCCAGTAGTGTGAGTTATAGCAATCAGCCCCAGCATTTT
D: -
size: -
J: TRBJ1-5
V: TRBV19

CDR3: CASSLGGTASGNTIYF
DNA: TGCGCCAGCAGCTTGGGCGGGACCGCCTCTGGAAACACCATATATTTT
D: -
size: -
J: TRBJ1-3
V: TRBV5-1

CDR3: CASSGLGGEAFF
DNA: TGTGCCAGCAGTGGTCTAGGGGGTGAAGCTTTCTTT
D: -
size: -
J: TRBJ1-1
V: TRBV28

CDR3: CSVVVSGDFYYNEQFF
DNA: TGCAGCGTTGTCGTTAGCGGGGACTTTTACTACAATGAGCAGTTCTTC
D: TRBD2
size: -
J: TRBJ2-1
V: TRBV29-1

CDR3: CASSSGQSNTEAFF
DNA: TGTGCCAGCAGCTCGGGACAGTCGAACACTGAAGCTTTCTTT
D: TRBD1
size: -
J: TRBJ1-1
V: TRBV7-9

CDR3: CASRRGQGDETQYF
DNA: TGTGCCAGCAGGAGGGGACAGGGGGACGAGACCCAGTACTTC
D: TRBD1
size: once
J: TRBJ2-5
V: TRBV5-4

CDR3: CASRGTGGFTQYF
DNA: TGTGCCAGCAGAGGGACAGGGGGCTTTACGCAGTATTTT
D: TRBD1
size: -
J: TRBJ2-3
V: TRBV27

CDR3: CASSEVAGLNTEAFF
DNA: TGTGCCAGCAGTGAAGTGGCAGGGTTGAACACTGAAGCTTTCTTT
D: -
size: few
J: TRBJ1-1
V: TRBV6-1

CDR3: CAIRTGTVTNTEAFF
DNA: TGTGCCATCAGAACCGGGACAGTCACGAACACTGAAGCTTTCTTT
D: TRBD1
size: -
J: TRBJ1-1
V: TRBV10-3

CDR3: CASSLTGIAKNIQYF
DNA: TGTGCCAGCAGTTTAACGGGAATAGCCAAAAACATTCAGTACTTC
D: -
size: once
J: TRBJ2-4
V: TRBV28

CDR3: CASSLGGHNTGELFF
DNA: TGTGCCAGCAGCTTAGGAGGACACAACACCGGGGAGCTGTTTTTT
D: -
size: -
J: TRBJ2-2
V: TRBV7-2

CDR3: CASSPPGGGGAGNTIYF
DNA: TGTGCCAGCTCACCACCAGGTGGGGGGGGCGCTGGAAACACCATATATTTT
D: -
size: few
J: TRBJ1-3
V: TRBV18

CDR3: CAISGTGGNYGYTF
DNA: TGTGCCATCAGTGGGACAGGGGGGAACTATGGCTACACCTTC
D: TRBD1
size: -
J: TRBJ1-2
V: TRBV10-3

CDR3: CASSSVAGGTYEQYF
DNA: TGTGCCAGCAGCTCAGTAGCGGGGGGGACCTACGAGCAGTACTTC
D: TRBD2
size: -
J: TRBJ2-7
V: TRBV7-6

CDR3: CASSGSGGVTDTQYF
DNA: TGTGCCAGCAGCGGTAGCGGGGGAGTCACAGATACGCAGTATTTT
D: TRBD2
size: -
J: TRBJ2-3
V: TRBV9

CDR3: CASSPPGGKDEQFF
DNA: TGTGCCAGCAGCCCACCGGGGGGTAAGGATGAGCAGTTCTTC
D: TRBD2
size: -
J: TRBJ2-1
V: TRBV7-3

CDR3: CASSVDPSGNNEQFF
DNA: TGTGCCAGCAGCGTAGACCCTAGCGGGAACAATGAGCAGTTCTTC
D: TRBD2
size: -
J: TRBJ2-1
V: TRBV9

CDR3: CASSWEAGVSYNEQFF
DNA: TGTGCCAGCAGCTGGGAAGCGGGAGTGTCCTACAATGAGCAGTTCTTC
D: TRBD2
size: -
J: TRBJ2-1
V: TRBV5-5

CDR3: CASHVKGTPNYGYTF
DNA: TGTGCCAGCCACGTCAAGGGGACACCCAACTATGGCTACACCTTC
D: -
size: -
J: TRBJ1-2
V: TRBV18

CDR3: CASKPYGRESEQFF
DNA: TGTGCCAGCAAACCCTACGGGAGGGAAAGTGAGCAGTTCTTC
D: TRBD2
size: -
J: TRBJ2-1
V: TRBV28

CDR3: CASSPGGKLFF
DNA: TGTGCCAGCAGCCCCGGGGGAAAACTGTTTTTT
D: -
size: -
J: TRBJ1-4
V: TRBV13

CDR3: CAWMRRAMNTEAFF
DNA: TGTGCCTGGATGAGGAGGGCTATGAACACTGAAGCTTTCTTT
D: -
size: -
J: TRBJ1-1
V: TRBV30

CDR3: CASTSRGETQYF
DNA: TGTGCCAGCACCAGTCGGGGTGAGACCCAGTACTTC
D: -
size: -
J: TRBJ2-5
V: TRBV7-2

CDR3: CASRRGGQGNGYTF
DNA: TGTGCCAGCAGGCGGGGGGGACAGGGGAACGGCTACACCTTC
D: TRBD1
size: -
J: TRBJ1-2
V: TRBV27

CDR3: CASSFSSDNGYTF
DNA: TGTGCCAGCAGCTTTTCTAGCGACAACGGCTACACCTTC
D: -
size: -
J: TRBJ1-2
V: TRBV5-4

CDR3: CASSGDRDYGYTF
DNA: TGCGCCAGCAGCGGGGACAGGGACTATGGCTACACCTTC
D: TRBD1
size: -
J: TRBJ1-2
V: TRBV10-2

CDR3: CASSSYGQGSTEAFF
DNA: TGTGCCAGTAGTAGCTACGGACAGGGATCTACTGAAGCTTTCTTT
D: TRBD1
size: -
J: TRBJ1-1
V: TRBV19

CDR3: CASSVDLTSGSGANVLTF
DNA: TGTGCCAGCAGCGTCGACCTCACCTCAGGGTCTGGGGCCAACGTCCTGACTTTC
D: -
size: -
J: TRBJ2-6
V: TRBV9

CDR3: CASSPVWTGDGETQYF
DNA: TGTGCCAGCAGTCCGGTGTGGACAGGCGATGGAGAGACCCAGTACTTC
D: TRBD1
size: -
J: TRBJ2-5
V: TRBV6-6

CDR3: CACRDAGTGNTIYF
DNA: TGTGCCTGCCGAGATGCGGGCACTGGAAACACCATATATTTT
D: -
size: -
J: TRBJ1-3
V: TRBV30

CDR3: CASSIRTGIVYEQYF
DNA: TGTGCCAGCAGCATCCGGACAGGAATTGTCTACGAGCAGTACTTC
D: TRBD1
size: -
J: TRBJ2-7
V: TRBV7-2

CDR3: CASRQTSAEQFF
DNA: TGTGCCAGCAGACAGACTAGCGCGGAGCAGTTCTTC
D: TRBD2
size: -
J: TRBJ2-1
V: TRBV6-5

CDR3: CASSSRQGRRGSQETQYF
DNA: TGTGCCAGCAGCTCCCGACAGGGCCGGAGAGGGTCCCAAGAGACCCAGTACTTC
D: TRBD1
size: -
J: TRBJ2-5
V: TRBV7-4

CDR3: CASSREDQPQHF
DNA: TGTGCCAGCAGCCGCGAGGATCAGCCCCAGCATTTT
D: -
size: -
J: TRBJ1-5
V: TRBV7-9

CDR3: CASTAFAVEESGELFF
DNA: TGCGCCAGCACCGCCTTTGCTGTTGAAGAGTCCGGGGAGCTGTTTTTT
D: -
size: once
J: TRBJ2-2
V: TRBV5-1

CDR3: CASSQDRGVYNEQFF
DNA: TGTGCCAGCAGCCAAGATAGAGGAGTCTACAATGAGCAGTTCTTC
D: -
size: -
J: TRBJ2-1
V: TRBV4-2

CDR3: CASSYKGLAHKETQYF
DNA: TGTGCCAGCAGTTACAAGGGACTAGCGCATAAAGAGACCCAGTACTTC
D: TRBD2
size: -
J: TRBJ2-5
V: TRBV6-5

CDR3: CARSFRGNTEAFF
DNA: TGTGCCAGAAGCTTTAGGGGGAACACTGAAGCTTTCTTT
D: -
size: -
J: TRBJ1-1
V: TRBV7-5